Below are 25 T cell receptor beta chains sequenced from a single sample in a study of shared clonotypes between healthy human individuals. TCRdb's table, derived via immunoSEQ multiplex PCR, lists solely in-frame clones and lacks some. Of under 1,100,000 clones in the sample, 78% are singletons; the top ten hold 0.55% to 0.7%. Sequenced: memory CD4+ T cells from PBMCs. Subset: CD45RA-negative fraction. These receptors all come from a man aged 18 to 30 in good health. Some clones in this sample may be carry-over from other donors' samples.

V and J are TRBV11-2 and TRBJ1-2; the D gene is possibly TRBD1 (5 bases). V was cut by 3 bases and J by 1 base, with 9 bases left in between. Per germline, CDR1 SGHAT and CDR2 FQNNGV. The CDR3 sequence is 14 residues long. The CDR3 region is CASSFGGGNYGYTF. Written as DNA, the CDR3 is TGTGCCAGCAGCTTCGGGGGTGGTAACTATGGCTACACCTTC. The whole variable domain, remainder taken from reference TRBV11-2 and TRBJ1-2, is EAGVAQSPRYKIIEKRQSVAFWCNPISGHATLYWYQQILGQGPKLLIQFQNNGVVDDSQLPKDRFSAERLKGVDSTLKIQPAKLEDSAVYLCASSFGGGNYGYTFGSGTRLTVV.

The J gene is TRBJ1-5, the V gene TRBV6-6; no definite D call. Germline V lookup: CDR1 MNHNY, CDR2 SVGAGI (reference sequence). The CDR3 contains 13 residues. Trimming left V 5 bases short and J 3 bases short, with 8 bases between. The chain's CDR3 is CASSLAPNQPQHF. For the CDR3, the DNA is TGTGCCAGCAGTCTAGCCCCCAATCAGCCCCAGCATTTT.

This clone occurred many times. The V gene is TRBV7-9, the J gene TRBJ2-3; 11 bases map to TRBD2. Trimming cost V 0 bases and J 3 bases; bases outside gene matches: 8. Germline CDR1 is SEHNR and CDR2 is FQNEAQ (reference sequence). The CDR3 is 18 amino acids. The DNA for the CDR3 is TGTGCCAGCAGCTTAGCCGGGCGACTAGCGGGACTAACAGATACGCAGTATTTT. It specifies CASSLAGRLAGLTDTQYF.

The genes are TRBV11-2 and TRBJ2-1; 8 bases align to TRBD2. The CDR3 has 16 amino acids. The germline V gene encodes CDR1 SGHAT and CDR2 FQNNGV. V shed 0 bases and J 8 bases; nucleotides not matched to a gene: 9. The CDR3 DNA reads TGTGCCAGCAGCTTAGATGGGGGGACTAGTTACGATGAGCAGTTCTTC. Residues: CASSLDGGTSYDEQFF.

This chain connects TRBV2 to TRBJ2-3; 13 bases line up with TRBD2. This CDR3 region has 15 residues. With 5 bases clipped from V and 6 bases from J, the junction kept 5 bases outside the gene matches. The germline V gene has CDR1 SNHLY and CDR2 FYNNEI. The CDR3 nucleotides read TGTGCCAGCAGTCGGACTAGCGGGAGATCGGATACGCAGTATTTT. The encoded protein is CASSRTSGRSDTQYF.

This chain uses TRBV5-4 with TRBJ2-3; unclear D gene. V lost 0 bases, J lost 1 base, and 9 bases lay in between. CDR3 length: 15 residues. Germline values: CDR1 SGHNT, CDR2 YYREEE (reference sequence). CDR3 region: CASSLAGSGTDTQYF. CDR3 nucleotides: TGTGCCAGCAGCTTGGCAGGCAGCGGCACAGATACGCAGTATTTT.

This clone was recorded a few times. This rearrangement joins TRBV19 to TRBJ1-5, with a weak D call TRBD1 (6 bases). CDR3 length: 16 amino acids. Germline V gene sequence: CDR1 LNHDA, CDR2 SQIVND (reference sequence). Trimming shortened V by 4 bases and J by 4 bases, and 17 bases separated the two germline ends. The CDR3 sequence: CASSKARGGGNQPQHF. In DNA, the CDR3 is TGTGCCAGTAGTAAAGCCCGAGGGGGTGGAAATCAGCCCCAGCATTTT. Full variable domain (rest looked up from reference TRBV19 and TRBJ1-5): DGGITQSPKYLFRKEGQNVTLSCEQNLNHDAMYWYRQDPGQGLRLIYYSQIVNDFQKGDIAEGYSVSREKKESFPLTVTSAQKNPTAFYLCASSKARGGGNQPQHFGDGTRLSIL.

This chain joins TRBV6-1 and TRBJ2-7, with 7 bases that match TRBD1. The CDR3 runs 16 residues. Trimming removed 0 bases from V and 3 bases from J; junction bases left unmatched: 8. Per the germline V gene, CDR1 is MNHNS and CDR2 is SASEGT. For the CDR3, the DNA is TGTGCCAGCAGTGAAGCGGTCGGGACAGTCCACTACGAGCAGTACTTC. It yields the protein CASSEAVGTVHYEQYF.

This clone came up many times. This chain connects TRBV5-6 to TRBJ1-3; D is ambiguous. The V end lost 7 bases, the J end lost 1 base, and 12 bases lay between the germline ends. The CDR3 consists of 14 residues. The germline gives CDR1 SGHDT, CDR2 YYEEEE. CDR3 bases: TGTGCCAGCTCGAGTGGGCCATCTGGAAACACCATATATTTT. Its translation: CASSSGPSGNTIYF.

This clone has more than one count but fewer than ten. J is TRBJ1-4 and V is TRBV7-9; D gene ambiguous. The ends were cut back, 5 bases at V and 7 bases at J, with 17 bases in the middle. CDR3 size: 15 residues. Germline CDR1 reads SEHNR; CDR2 reads FQNEAQ (reference sequence). The CDR3 loop reads CASSPGLKAGEKLFF. In DNA, the CDR3 is TGTGCCAGCAGCCCCGGGCTCAAAGCGGGTGAAAAACTGTTTTTT.

V and J are TRBV18 and TRBJ1-2; D gene unclear. Trimming stripped 3 bases from V and 4 bases from J, with 9 bases between. CDR1 is KGHSH and CDR2 is LQKENI in the germline V gene. This CDR3 region has 13 residues. The CDR3 region is CASSPEKGYGYTF. The CDR3 DNA reads TGTGCCAGCTCACCCGAAAAGGGCTATGGCTACACCTTC.

V is TRBV11-2 and J is TRBJ2-1, with TRBD2 identical over 14 bases. The V and J ends lost 7 bases and 9 bases, in that order; junction bases with no gene match: 17. Germline lookup yields CDR1 SGHAT and CDR2 FQNNGV. This CDR3 contains 18 residues. The CDR3 region has the DNA TGTGCCAGCACCTACCCGCCCGGGACTAGCGGGAGTTTTGCTGAGCAGTTCTTC. Protein: CASTYPPGTSGSFAEQFF. Variable domain in full (rest from reference TRBV11-2 and TRBJ2-1): EAGVAQSPRYKIIEKRQSVAFWCNPISGHATLYWYQQILGQGPKLLIQFQNNGVVDDSQLPKDRFSAERLKGVDSTLKIQPAKLEDSAVYLCASTYPPGTSGSFAEQFFGPGTRLTVL.

The rearrangement joins TRBV7-2 to TRBJ2-5; D gene ambiguous. The germline V and J ends were trimmed by 6 bases and 0 bases, with 11 bases remaining between them. Germline V gene data show CDR1 as SGHTA and CDR2 as FQGNSA. This CDR3 has 14 amino acids. The DNA for the CDR3 is TGTGCCAGCAGTTCTGTACCCCACCAAGAGACCCAGTACTTC. It specifies CASSSVPHQETQYF.

V and J are TRBV6-4 and TRBJ2-7, with D uncertain. CDR1 is MRHNA, CDR2 SNTAGT, per germline. Trimming left V 9 bases short and J 4 bases short, with 10 bases between. CDR3 length: 11 amino acids. CDR3 residues: CASPVGYEQYF. In nucleotides, the CDR3 is TGTGCCAGTCCGGTTGGGTACGAGCAGTACTTC.

This rearrangement joins TRBV7-6 to TRBJ2-7, with 7 nucleotides matching TRBD2. The germline CDR1 and CDR2 sequences are SGHVS and FNYEAQ. This CDR3 has 13 residues. The CDR3 protein is CVPGTNSSYEQYF. CDR3 DNA: TGTGTCCCCGGGACTAATAGCTCCTACGAGCAGTACTTC.

The V gene is TRBV6-1, the J gene TRBJ1-2; tentatively, D is TRBD1 (6 bases). The CDR3 spans 15 residues. The V gene lost 7 bases and the J gene lost 4 bases, with 19 bases spanning the gap. Germline V gives CDR1 MNHNS, CDR2 SASEGT. Written as DNA, the CDR3 is TGTGCCAGCACAGGATATTCAGGGGAGGTCTATGGCTACACCTTC. Protein: CASTGYSGEVYGYTF.

Comment on this clone: Relative to the germline gene, one junction end is altered; a read error may explain this. Other DNA sequences from this sample encode an identical CDR3 as well. The V call is TRBV5-6, the J call TRBJ1-1; 9 nucleotides match TRBD1. This CDR3 has 13 residues. Germline V lookup: CDR1 SGHDT, CDR2 YYEEEE. The CDR3 DNA sequence: TGTGCCAGCAGGACAGGGGGAAACACTGAAGCCTTCTTT. Its protein is CASRTGGNTEAFF.

This clone showed up many times. The CDR3 nucleotides are TGCAGCGTTGAATTGGGACGGGTCTACAATGAGCAGTTCTTC. Translating gives CSVELGRVYNEQFF. This chain links TRBV29-1 with TRBJ2-1, with D perhaps being TRBD1 or TRBD2 (5 bases each). Germline V gene data show CDR1 as SQVTM and CDR2 as ANQGSEA. V lost 2 bases and J lost 3, with 11 bases in between. This CDR3 has 14 residues.

Worth noting for this clone: It is likely a read error: a sequence one base away is far more abundant. The V call is TRBV7-2, the J call TRBJ2-7; D remains unclear. Germline V lookup: CDR1 SGHTA, CDR2 FQGNSA. The V end lost 2 bases, the J end lost 1 base, and 6 bases lay between the germline ends. This CDR3 region has 13 residues. The chain's CDR3 is CASSLSASYEQYF. As DNA, the CDR3 is TGTGCCAGCAGCTTATCTGCTTCCTACGAGCAGTACTTC.

The V and J genes are TRBV20-1 and TRBJ2-7, with no clear D. The CDR3 is 10 amino acids. Germline CDR1 is DFQATT and CDR2 is SNEGSKA (reference sequence). Trimming stripped 1 base from V and 5 bases from J, with 3 bases between. The CDR3 DNA is TGCAGTGCTAGAGTGAACGAGCAGTACTTC. Its translation is CSARVNEQYF.

In regard to this clone: Other DNA sequences of this sample code for an identical CDR3. The rearrangement links TRBV30 to TRBJ1-5; D not resolved. Trimming removed 3 bases from V and 4 bases from J, with 7 bases in between. The CDR3 runs 12 residues. CDR1 is GTSNPN, CDR2 SVGIG, per germline (reference sequence). CDR3 in DNA: TGTGCCTGGAGCCCCGGGAATCAGCCCCAGCATTTT. This codes for CAWSPGNQPQHF.

The V gene is TRBV6-5, the J gene TRBJ1-2, with a weak D call TRBD1 (5 bases). The V gene lost 0 bases and the J gene lost 4 bases, with 12 bases spanning the gap. This CDR3 has 15 amino acids. Germline V CDR1 and CDR2: MNHEY, SVGAGI. CDR3 sequence (DNA): TGTGCCAGCAGTTACTCGGTCGGGGGGGGCTATGGCTACACCTTC. As protein: CASSYSVGGGYGYTF.

V is TRBV9 and J is TRBJ2-5, with 7 positions matching TRBD1. Trimming removed 0 bases from V and 2 bases from J; junction bases left unmatched: 7. The CDR3 covers 16 residues. From germline, CDR1 is SGDLS and CDR2 YYNGEE. The CDR3 spells CASSVATGAKQETQYF. The DNA of the CDR3 is TGTGCCAGCAGCGTAGCTACAGGGGCGAAACAAGAGACCCAGTACTTC.

The CDR3 DNA follows: TGTGCCAGTAGGGGGCTTGGGACGGGACCAGGCAATGAGCAGTTCTTC. Protein sequence: CASRGLGTGPGNEQFF. The rearrangement links TRBV19 to TRBJ2-1; D tentatively fits TRBD1 or TRBD2 (5 bases each). Germline V gene lookup returns CDR1 LNHDA and CDR2 SQIVND (reference sequence). The CDR3 spans 16 residues. V was shortened by 6 bases and J by 6 bases, with 21 bases between the two germline ends.

The chain combines TRBV5-1 with TRBJ1-1; no definite D call. V was trimmed by 4 bases and J by 8 bases, leaving 18 bases between them. The CDR3 has 14 residues. CDR1 is SGHRS and CDR2 is YFSETQ in the germline V gene. The CDR3 reads CASSLMRTNLEAFF. DNA for the CDR3: TGCGCCAGCAGCCTCATGAGGACGAACCTAGAAGCTTTCTTT. The variable domain in full, with the rest retrieved from reference TRBV5-1 and TRBJ1-1, is KAGVTQTPRYLIKTRGQQVTLSCSPISGHRSVSWYQQTPGQGLQFLFEYFSETQRNKGNFPGRFSGRQFSNSRSEMNVSTLELGDSALYLCASSLMRTNLEAFFGQGTRLTVV.